These T cell receptor beta chains were read from a single sample in a study of blood T cell repertoires in COVID-19. TCRdb's copy holds only in-frame clones and misses some; the assay was immunoSEQ multiplex PCR. The profile shows almost 250,000 clones, 85% of them singletons. Sample: PBMCs or T cells enriched from blood (not recorded which). The receptors derive from a woman aged 50 to 60 with acute COVID-19. Both conserved end residues are part of each CDR3. Fields, in order: V gene, J gene, CDR3 protein.

TRBV6-5	TRBJ1-5	CASRAMTGLNQPQHF
TRBV2	TRBJ2-1	CASRGGQNNEQFF
TRBV7-9	TRBJ1-1	CAQGNGPEAFF
TRBV2	TRBJ1-6	CASSELGSNSPLHF
TRBV7-9	TRBJ1-6	CASGDTGFNSPLHF
TRBV5-1	TRBJ2-4	CASSLALASGGEAKNIQYF
TRBV19	TRBJ1-2	CAGKTGEYGYTF
TRBV13	TRBJ2-7	CASSLGHGGYEQYF
TRBV2	TRBJ1-2	CASTLSTNYGYTF
TRBV30	TRBJ1-2	CAWRGSPGINYGYTF
TRBV11-1	TRBJ2-3	CASSFGAGADTQYF
TRBV7-2	TRBJ2-1	CASSFTGLNEQFF
TRBV7-6	TRBJ2-1	CASSYGLWTSGENEQFF
TRBV5-1	TRBJ1-3	CASSGNGSSGNTIYF
TRBV4-3	TRBJ1-2	CASSRTGTGDYGYTF
TRBV7-2	TRBJ1-1	CASSLYGGANTEAFF
TRBV6-6	TRBJ1-4	CASQGQDKANEKLFF
TRBV4-3	TRBJ1-2	CASSQGREGYYGYTF
TRBV7-9	TRBJ1-2	CASSQGEGVHGYTF
TRBV30	TRBJ1-2	CAWSVTGGIYGYTF
TRBV7-2	TRBJ1-5	CASSLGNGILSNQPQHF
TRBV6-2/TRBV6-3	TRBJ1-5	CASSWRINQPQHF
TRBV9	TRBJ2-2	CASSVGLAGGTWNTGELFF
TRBV27	TRBJ1-1	CASSSLTANTEAFF
TRBV27	TRBJ2-2	CASSLRRGGLSGELFF